A selection of T cell receptor beta chains follows, all from one sample in a study of blood T cell repertoires in COVID-19. Data came from immunoSEQ multiplex PCR; TCRdb stores just in-frame clones and leaves some out. The sample consists of around 250,000 clones, about four fifths of them appearing once. What was sequenced was peripheral blood. These receptors all stem from a man aged 50 to 59 with active or convalescent COVID-19. Each CDR3 is given with its conserved first and last residue. D genes are given only for firm matches. Not all rows give a size; the values are once, few, many and, for expanded clones, a class.

CDR3 length: 15; clone size: few; D gene: TRBD1; V gene: TRBV2; J gene: TRBJ1-5; CDR3 DNA: TGTGCCAGCAGTGCACAGGGGGAGGCCAATCAGCCCCAGCATTTT; CDR3 protein: CASSAQGEANQPQHF
CDR3 length: 13; clone size: -; D gene: -; V gene: TRBV30; J gene: TRBJ1-2; CDR3 DNA: TGTGCCTGGAGTTCCTCGGACAGAAAAGGCTACACCTTC; CDR3 protein: CAWSSSDRKGYTF
CDR3 length: 16; clone size: -; D gene: TRBD2; V gene: TRBV7-2; J gene: TRBJ2-5; CDR3 DNA: TGTGCCAGCAGCTTGACACGATTCACTAGCGGGGGGCCCAAGTACTTC; CDR3 protein: CASSLTRFTSGGPKYF
CDR3 length: 14; clone size: -; D gene: TRBD1; V gene: TRBV4-1; J gene: TRBJ1-1; CDR3 DNA: TGCGCCAGCAGCCCGAAAGGGGGCGGGACTGAAGCTTTCTTT; CDR3 protein: CASSPKGGGTEAFF
CDR3 length: 13; clone size: -; D gene: -; V gene: TRBV4-3; J gene: TRBJ2-3; CDR3 DNA: TGCGCCAGCAGCCAAGATTTCCCCGCGGCGCAGTATTTT; CDR3 protein: CASSQDFPAAQYF
CDR3 length: 15; clone size: -; D gene: TRBD1; V gene: TRBV7-2; J gene: TRBJ1-5; CDR3 DNA: TGTGCCAGCAGCCCCTGGACAGGGGGCATTCAGCCCCAGCATTTT; CDR3 protein: CASSPWTGGIQPQHF
CDR3 length: 13; clone size: -; D gene: -; V gene: TRBV6-2/TRBV6-3; J gene: TRBJ2-5; CDR3 DNA: TGTGCCAGCAGTTTCTATACCGAAGAGACCCAGTACTTC; CDR3 protein: CASSFYTEETQYF
CDR3 length: 15; clone size: -; D gene: TRBD1; V gene: TRBV9; J gene: TRBJ1-1; CDR3 DNA: TGTGCCAGCAGCGTCGGTGGACAGGTCAACACTGAAGCTTTCTTT; CDR3 protein: CASSVGGQVNTEAFF
CDR3 length: 16; clone size: -; D gene: -; V gene: TRBV10-3; J gene: TRBJ2-6; CDR3 DNA: TGTGCCATCGGGCCAAGCTTATCCTCTGGGGCCAACGTCCTGACTTTC; CDR3 protein: CAIGPSLSSGANVLTF
CDR3 length: 15; clone size: -; D gene: TRBD1; V gene: TRBV5-6; J gene: TRBJ1-2; CDR3 DNA: TGTGCCAGCAGCTTGGTAGGACAGGGGGCTCTTGGCTACACCTTC; CDR3 protein: CASSLVGQGALGYTF
CDR3 length: 11; clone size: -; D gene: -; V gene: TRBV6-5; J gene: TRBJ1-2; CDR3 DNA: TGTGCCAGCAGGGGGGCGTTGGGCTACACCTTC; CDR3 protein: CASRGALGYTF
CDR3 length: 15; clone size: -; D gene: TRBD2; V gene: TRBV11-2; J gene: TRBJ2-5; CDR3 DNA: TGTGCCAGCAGCCCCATAGCGGGGGGAGGGGAGACCCAGTACTTC; CDR3 protein: CASSPIAGGGETQYF
CDR3 length: 15; clone size: -; D gene: TRBD1; V gene: TRBV29-1; J gene: TRBJ2-2; CDR3 DNA: TGCAGCGGATCTCAACAGGGGACAGGCACCGGGGAGCTGTTTTTT; CDR3 protein: CSGSQQGTGTGELFF
CDR3 length: 17; clone size: -; D gene: -; V gene: TRBV19; J gene: TRBJ1-1; CDR3 DNA: TGTGCCACCACTATCGGGGGGACCACCTCTACGAACACTGAAGCTTTCTTT; CDR3 protein: CATTIGGTTSTNTEAFF
CDR3 length: 15; clone size: -; D gene: -; V gene: TRBV5-1; J gene: TRBJ2-7; CDR3 DNA: TGCGCCAGCAGCCTAGGCGGCGGTGCGGGCTTCGAGCAGTACTTC; CDR3 protein: CASSLGGGAGFEQYF
CDR3 length: 13; clone size: -; D gene: -; V gene: TRBV7-6; J gene: TRBJ2-1; CDR3 DNA: TGTGCCAGCAGCCTGACAGGAAGACATGAGCAGTTCTTC; CDR3 protein: CASSLTGRHEQFF
CDR3 length: 17; clone size: -; D gene: TRBD1; V gene: TRBV7-9; J gene: TRBJ1-2; CDR3 DNA: TGTGCCAGCAGCTCAAGACGGACAGGGGCACCTAACTATGGCTACACCTTC; CDR3 protein: CASSSRRTGAPNYGYTF
CDR3 length: 16; clone size: -; D gene: TRBD1; V gene: TRBV6-6; J gene: TRBJ1-1; CDR3 DNA: TGTGCCAGCAGTTCTACCCGTGGACAGGGGGCCACTGAAGCTTTCTTT; CDR3 protein: CASSSTRGQGATEAFF
CDR3 length: 13; clone size: -; D gene: TRBD1; V gene: TRBV10-3; J gene: TRBJ1-2; CDR3 DNA: TGTGCCATCAGTCTCGACAGGGGGGATGGCTACACCTTC; CDR3 protein: CAISLDRGDGYTF
CDR3 length: 16; clone size: once; D gene: TRBD2; V gene: TRBV7-6; J gene: TRBJ2-5; CDR3 DNA: TGTGCCAGCAGCTTCTTAGCGGGGGGCCCGAAAGAGACCCAGTACTTC; CDR3 protein: CASSFLAGGPKETQYF
CDR3 length: 14; clone size: -; D gene: -; V gene: TRBV6-6; J gene: TRBJ2-7; CDR3 DNA: TGTGCCAGCAGTTACAGCGGGTACTCCTACGAGCAGTACTTC; CDR3 protein: CASSYSGYSYEQYF
CDR3 length: 16; clone size: -; D gene: -; V gene: TRBV7-4; J gene: TRBJ2-1; CDR3 DNA: TGTGCCAGCAGCTTTTCAGGTCCAAGCTCCTACAATGAGCAGTTCTTC; CDR3 protein: CASSFSGPSSYNEQFF
CDR3 length: 14; clone size: -; D gene: -; V gene: TRBV7-2; J gene: TRBJ2-5; CDR3 DNA: TGTGCCAGCAGCCGGCCAGGGGCCGGGGAGACCCAGTACTTC; CDR3 protein: CASSRPGAGETQYF
CDR3 length: 13; clone size: once; D gene: TRBD1; V gene: TRBV9; J gene: TRBJ2-7; CDR3 DNA: TGTGCCAGCAGCGGCAGGGGGTCGGGGGAGCAGTACTTC; CDR3 protein: CASSGRGSGEQYF
CDR3 length: 14; clone size: -; D gene: TRBD2; V gene: TRBV10-3; J gene: TRBJ2-5; CDR3 DNA: TGTGCCATCAGTGGGAGCGGGAACCAAGAGACCCAGTACTTC; CDR3 protein: CAISGSGNQETQYF
CDR3 length: 15; clone size: -; D gene: -; V gene: TRBV7-2; J gene: TRBJ1-1; CDR3 DNA: TGTGCCAGCAGCTGGGGGGGACGGAGGAACACTGAAGCTTTCTTT; CDR3 protein: CASSWGGRRNTEAFF
CDR3 length: 14; clone size: -; D gene: -; V gene: TRBV5-1; J gene: TRBJ1-1; CDR3 DNA: TGCGCCAGCACCCCGGATGGAGCTGTAGGTGAAGCTTTCTTT; CDR3 protein: CASTPDGAVGEAFF
CDR3 length: 12; clone size: -; D gene: -; V gene: TRBV25-1; J gene: TRBJ1-1; CDR3 DNA: TGTGCCAGCAGTGTCTTGAACACTGAAGCTTTCTTT; CDR3 protein: CASSVLNTEAFF
CDR3 length: 18; clone size: -; D gene: TRBD1; V gene: TRBV6-1; J gene: TRBJ2-4; CDR3 DNA: TGTGCCAGCAGTGAACGGTTCGGACAGGGCAGAGCCAAAAACATTCAGTACTTC; CDR3 protein: CASSERFGQGRAKNIQYF
CDR3 length: 13; clone size: -; D gene: -; V gene: TRBV28; J gene: TRBJ1-3; CDR3 DNA: TGTGCCAGCGAGTCTAGCTCTGGAAACACCATATATTTT; CDR3 protein: CASESSSGNTIYF
CDR3 length: 13; clone size: -; D gene: -; V gene: TRBV29-1; J gene: TRBJ2-1; CDR3 DNA: TGCAGCGTTGACAGGGAGGGGGGCAATGAGCAGTTCTTC; CDR3 protein: CSVDREGGNEQFF
CDR3 length: 11; clone size: -; D gene: -; V gene: TRBV25-1; J gene: TRBJ2-7; CDR3 DNA: TGTGCCACGGGCAGGGGCTACGAGCAGTACTTC; CDR3 protein: CATGRGYEQYF
CDR3 length: 16; clone size: -; D gene: TRBD1; V gene: TRBV4-2; J gene: TRBJ1-6; CDR3 DNA: TGTGCCAGCAGCCACCCCCCGGACAGGGACAATTCACCCCTCCACTTT; CDR3 protein: CASSHPPDRDNSPLHF
CDR3 length: 16; clone size: -; D gene: -; V gene: TRBV4-2; J gene: TRBJ2-3; CDR3 DNA: TGTGCCAGCAGCCGCACGACTAGGGTCGAAACAGATACGCAGTATTTT; CDR3 protein: CASSRTTRVETDTQYF
CDR3 length: 17; clone size: -; D gene: -; V gene: TRBV6-1; J gene: TRBJ2-3; CDR3 DNA: TGTGCCAGCAGTGAAGGGCGACTGGGTGGTCGAACAGATACGCAGTATTTT; CDR3 protein: CASSEGRLGGRTDTQYF
CDR3 length: 12; clone size: -; D gene: TRBD1; V gene: TRBV6-5; J gene: TRBJ1-2; CDR3 DNA: TGTGCCAGCCAGGGGGGATGGTATGGCTACACCTTC; CDR3 protein: CASQGGWYGYTF
CDR3 length: 14; clone size: -; D gene: -; V gene: TRBV3-1/TRBV3-2; J gene: TRBJ2-2; CDR3 DNA: TGTGCCAGCAGCCAAGAACCCGGGGCCGGGGAGCTGTTTTTT; CDR3 protein: CASSQEPGAGELFF
CDR3 length: 15; clone size: many; D gene: -; V gene: TRBV11-1; J gene: TRBJ1-2; CDR3 DNA: TGTGCCAGCAGCGCCACAGGCTCAGGAAACTATGGCTACACCTTC; CDR3 protein: CASSATGSGNYGYTF
CDR3 length: 15; clone size: -; D gene: TRBD1; V gene: TRBV24-1; J gene: TRBJ1-1; CDR3 DNA: TGTGCCACCAGTGATGGACAGGGCTTGAACACTGAAGCTTTCTTT; CDR3 protein: CATSDGQGLNTEAFF
CDR3 length: 12; clone size: -; D gene: TRBD1; V gene: TRBV28; J gene: TRBJ2-7; CDR3 DNA: TGTGCCACGGGACAGCTATCCTACGAGCAGTACTTC; CDR3 protein: CATGQLSYEQYF
CDR3 length: 12; clone size: -; D gene: -; V gene: TRBV3-1/TRBV3-2; J gene: TRBJ2-5; CDR3 DNA: TGTGCCAGCAGCCAACTGGGGGGGACCCAGTACTTC; CDR3 protein: CASSQLGGTQYF
CDR3 length: 15; clone size: once; D gene: -; V gene: TRBV30; J gene: TRBJ1-3; CDR3 DNA: TGTGCCTGGAGTGTACCGAGGGGGACTGGAAACACCATATATTTT; CDR3 protein: CAWSVPRGTGNTIYF
CDR3 length: 13; clone size: few; D gene: -; V gene: TRBV23-1; J gene: TRBJ1-6; CDR3 DNA: TGCGCCAGCAGTCAGACAGCCAGATCACCCCTCCACTTT; CDR3 protein: CASSQTARSPLHF
CDR3 length: 13; clone size: few; D gene: TRBD1; V gene: TRBV2; J gene: TRBJ1-1; CDR3 DNA: TGTGCCAGCATTATGGACAGGGGCACTGAAGCTTTCTTT; CDR3 protein: CASIMDRGTEAFF
CDR3 length: 18; clone size: -; D gene: TRBD2; V gene: TRBV11-3; J gene: TRBJ2-1; CDR3 DNA: TGTGCCAGCAGCCAACATGGTAGCGGGGGGGCCGGGTTAAATGAGCAGTTCTTC; CDR3 protein: CASSQHGSGGAGLNEQFF
CDR3 length: 14; clone size: -; D gene: TRBD1; V gene: TRBV19; J gene: TRBJ1-4; CDR3 DNA: TGTGCCAGTAGTTCGTTGGACAGGGCTGAAAAACTGTTTTTT; CDR3 protein: CASSSLDRAEKLFF
CDR3 length: 13; clone size: -; D gene: -; V gene: TRBV6-1; J gene: TRBJ2-4; CDR3 DNA: TGTGCCAGCAGTGACATCGGGGAAAACATTCAGTACTTC; CDR3 protein: CASSDIGENIQYF
CDR3 length: 18; clone size: -; D gene: -; V gene: TRBV12-1; J gene: TRBJ1-6; CDR3 DNA: TGTGCCAGCAGCTCGCGGCCCAGGGCAGACTCCTATAATTCACCCCTCCACTTT; CDR3 protein: CASSSRPRADSYNSPLHF
CDR3 length: 14; clone size: -; D gene: -; V gene: TRBV2; J gene: TRBJ2-3; CDR3 DNA: TGTGCCAGCAAATGGGGCGAGAGCACAGATACGCAGTATTTT; CDR3 protein: CASKWGESTDTQYF
CDR3 length: 15; clone size: -; D gene: -; V gene: TRBV6-5; J gene: TRBJ1-5; CDR3 DNA: TGTGCCAGCAGCGACCAGGGGCGAGGAAGTCAGCCCCAGCATTTT; CDR3 protein: CASSDQGRGSQPQHF
CDR3 length: 12; clone size: -; D gene: -; V gene: TRBV29-1; J gene: TRBJ1-1; CDR3 DNA: TGCAGCGTCGGCGGGGGCGGAACTGAAGCTTTCTTT; CDR3 protein: CSVGGGGTEAFF
CDR3 length: 13; clone size: -; D gene: -; V gene: TRBV5-1; J gene: TRBJ2-7; CDR3 DNA: TGCGCCAGCAGCTTTTCACAGGGCAACGAGCAGTACTTC; CDR3 protein: CASSFSQGNEQYF
CDR3 length: 16; clone size: -; D gene: -; V gene: TRBV18; J gene: TRBJ2-2; CDR3 DNA: TGTGCCAGCTCACCAGGGAGGACTACCAACACCGGGGAGCTGTTTTTT; CDR3 protein: CASSPGRTTNTGELFF
CDR3 length: 13; clone size: -; D gene: TRBD1; V gene: TRBV7-6; J gene: TRBJ1-2; CDR3 DNA: TGTGCCAGCAGCCCGGGACAGAACTATGGCTACACCTTC; CDR3 protein: CASSPGQNYGYTF
CDR3 length: 12; clone size: -; D gene: -; V gene: TRBV30; J gene: TRBJ2-1; CDR3 DNA: TGTGCCTGCGACCTTGGAGGGACCAGGCAGTTCTTC; CDR3 protein: CACDLGGTRQFF
CDR3 length: 14; clone size: -; D gene: -; V gene: TRBV30; J gene: TRBJ1-1; CDR3 DNA: TGTGCCTGGAGTCGGACGGGGAGTTCCACTGAAGCTTTCTTT; CDR3 protein: CAWSRTGSSTEAFF
CDR3 length: 16; clone size: -; D gene: TRBD1; V gene: TRBV9; J gene: TRBJ2-3; CDR3 DNA: TGTGCCAGCAGCCCCGTAGGGACAGGGATGACAGATACGCAGTATTTT; CDR3 protein: CASSPVGTGMTDTQYF
CDR3 length: 15; clone size: -; D gene: -; V gene: TRBV7-3; J gene: TRBJ1-3; CDR3 DNA: TGTGCCAGCGGAAACAGGTCCCACTCTGGAAACACCATATATTTT; CDR3 protein: CASGNRSHSGNTIYF
CDR3 length: 14; clone size: few; D gene: TRBD1; V gene: TRBV19; J gene: TRBJ1-2; CDR3 DNA: TGTGCCACGAAGAAAGAGACAGGGTACTATGGCTACACCTTC; CDR3 protein: CATKKETGYYGYTF
CDR3 length: 15; clone size: -; D gene: TRBD1; V gene: TRBV3-1/TRBV3-2; J gene: TRBJ2-5; CDR3 DNA: TGTGCCAGCAGCCAAGGTACAGGGGGCTGGGAGACCCAGTACTTC; CDR3 protein: CASSQGTGGWETQYF